These 7 T cell receptor beta chains share one sample of origin, sequenced in a study of read filtering for tumor transcriptome and immune sequencing. From roughly 0.4 ug of RNA, a library with molecular barcoded alpha/delta and beta/gamma adaptors was made. A single record per CDR3 protein comes from TCRdb applying MiXCR to the reads. The profile shows around 41,000 distinct CDR3 sequences, roughly 15% of them singletons. The sequencing input was a population of CD138-negative cells sorted from bone marrow. The receptors originated from a donor aged 40 or older with multiple myeloma.

This clonotype has at least ten counts. CDR3 in DNA: TGTGCCAGTAGTTCCGGGACAGCCCCCCCCACAGATACGCAGTATTTT. Protein product: CASSSGTAPPTDTQYF. This chain joins TRBV19 and TRBJ2-3; 7 nucleotides agree with TRBD1. Germline V gives CDR1 LNHDA, CDR2 SQIVND (reference sequence). J lost 2 bases, V lost 5 bases, and 10 bases had no gene match. The CDR3 is 16 residues long. Variable domain in full (rest from reference TRBV19 and TRBJ2-3): DGGITQSPKYLFRKEGQNVTLSCEQNLNHDAMYWYRQDPGQGLRLIYYSQIVNDFQKGDIAEGYSVSREKKESFPLTVTSAQKNPTAFYLCASSSGTAPPTDTQYFGPGTRLTVL.

This clonotype has just a few counts. Since a much larger clone is just one base distant, this may be a read error. Because it lacks the conserved phenylalanine or tryptophan at the end, this CDR3 is likely a read error. V gene TRBV29-1 combines with J gene TRBJ2-5; D not certain. V was clipped by 8 bases and J by 0 bases, with 10 bases between them. Germline loops: CDR1 SQVTM, CDR2 ANQGSEA. This CDR3 contains 12 residues. The CDR3 loop is CSTCAYQETQYL. The CDR3 coding sequence is TGCAGCACCTGCGCGTACCAAGAGACCCAGTACCTC.

This clonotype has only a few counts. The chain carries TRBV28 and TRBJ2-5; no firm D call. This CDR3 is 12 amino acids long. The V and J ends lost 5 bases and 5 bases respectively, with 9 bases between them. From germline, CDR1 is MDHEN and CDR2 SYDVKM. CDR3 loop: CASSLSMETQYF. Written as DNA, the CDR3 is TGTGCCAGCAGTCTTTCTATGGAGACCCAGTACTTC.

This clonotype was seen a few times. The J gene is TRBJ2-5, the V gene TRBV7-2; the D is unclear. V was cut by 5 bases and J by 5 bases, with 15 bases left in between. The CDR3 has 14 residues. Per the germline V gene, CDR1 is SGHTA and CDR2 is FQGNSA. In DNA form, the CDR3 reads TGTGCCAGCAGCCAAACTACTTCGGCGGAGACCCAGTACTTC. This gives the protein CASSQTTSAETQYF.

By its share, this clonotype is medium-sized. The chain joins TRBV6-5 to TRBJ2-7; perhaps TRBD1 as D (6 bases). The CDR3 contains 13 residues. Trimming took off 3 bases at V and 2 bases at J, with 8 bases between the two ends. The germline V gene encodes CDR1 MNHEY and CDR2 SVGAGI. This chain's CDR3 is CASSYGGPYEQYF. CDR3 DNA sequence: TGTGCCAGCAGTTATGGGGGCCCCTACGAGCAGTACTTC.

This clonotype came up many times. The gene calls are TRBV7-9 and TRBJ2-3; the D gene could be TRBD1 or TRBD2 (5 bases each). In germline, CDR1 is SEHNR, CDR2 FQNEAQ (reference sequence). CDR3 size: 15 residues. The V and J ends lost 4 bases and 0 bases respectively, with 11 bases between them. CDR3 residues: CASSSRGESTDTQYF. For the CDR3, the DNA is TGTGCCAGCAGCTCGAGGGGCGAGAGCACAGATACGCAGTATTTT.

This clonotype was detected many times. This sequence joins TRBV5-1 and TRBJ1-1; no clear D gene. Germline V gene lookup returns CDR1 SGHRS and CDR2 YFSETQ. With 4 bases removed from V and 0 bases from J, the gap between germline ends came to 10 bases. The CDR3 consists of 14 residues. The chain's CDR3 is CASSALDMNTEAFF. DNA of the CDR3: TGCGCCAGCAGCGCGCTAGACATGAACACTGAAGCTTTCTTT.